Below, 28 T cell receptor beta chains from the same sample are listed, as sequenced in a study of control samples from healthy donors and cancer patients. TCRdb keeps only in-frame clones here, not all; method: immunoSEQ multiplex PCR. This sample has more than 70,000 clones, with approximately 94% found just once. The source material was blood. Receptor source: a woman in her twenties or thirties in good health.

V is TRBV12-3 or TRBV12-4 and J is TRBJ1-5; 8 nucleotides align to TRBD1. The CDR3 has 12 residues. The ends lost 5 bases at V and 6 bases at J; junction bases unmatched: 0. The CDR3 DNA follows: TGTGCCAGCAGTACAGGGGGTCAGCCCCAGCATTTT. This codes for CASSTGGQPQHF.

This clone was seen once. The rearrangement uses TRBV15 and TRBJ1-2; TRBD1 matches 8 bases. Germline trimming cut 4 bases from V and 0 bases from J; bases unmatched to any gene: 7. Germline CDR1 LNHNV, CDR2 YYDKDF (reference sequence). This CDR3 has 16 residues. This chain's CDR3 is CATSNPGQAANYGYTF. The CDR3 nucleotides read TGTGCCACCAGCAACCCGGGACAGGCCGCTAACTATGGCTACACCTTC. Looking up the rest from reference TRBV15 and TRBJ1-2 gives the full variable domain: DAMVIQNPRYQVTQFGKPVTLSCSQTLNHNVMYWYQQKSSQAPKLLFHYYDKDFNNEADTPDNFQSRRPNTSFCFLDIRSPGLGDTAMYLCATSNPGQAANYGYTFGSGTRLTVV.

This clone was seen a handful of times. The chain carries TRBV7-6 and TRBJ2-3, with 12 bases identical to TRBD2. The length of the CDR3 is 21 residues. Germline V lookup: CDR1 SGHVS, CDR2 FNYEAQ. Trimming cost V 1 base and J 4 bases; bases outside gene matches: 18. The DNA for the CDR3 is TGTGCCAGCAGCTTAGGCGTCGGTGGACGGCTAGCGGGGGGGCGTTCAGATACGCAGTATTTT. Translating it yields CASSLGVGGRLAGGRSDTQYF.

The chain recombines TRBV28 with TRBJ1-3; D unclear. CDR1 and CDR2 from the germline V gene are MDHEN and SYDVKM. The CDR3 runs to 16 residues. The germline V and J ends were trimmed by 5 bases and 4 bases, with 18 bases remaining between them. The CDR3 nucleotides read TGTGCCAGCAGTCTGCCGACTCCTAAGGAGGGAAACACCATATATTTT. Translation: CASSLPTPKEGNTIYF.

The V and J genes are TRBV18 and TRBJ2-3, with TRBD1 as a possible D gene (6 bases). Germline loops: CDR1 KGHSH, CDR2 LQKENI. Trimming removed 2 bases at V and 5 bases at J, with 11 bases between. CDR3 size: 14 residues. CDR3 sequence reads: CASSPTQGGDTQYF. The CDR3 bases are TGTGCCAGCTCACCAACACAGGGCGGAGATACGCAGTATTTT.

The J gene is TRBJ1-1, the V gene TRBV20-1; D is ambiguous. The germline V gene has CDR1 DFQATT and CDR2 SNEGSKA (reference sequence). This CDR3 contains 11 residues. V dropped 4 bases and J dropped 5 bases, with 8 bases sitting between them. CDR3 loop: CSAKRLTEAFF. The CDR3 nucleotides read TGCAGTGCTAAGAGACTAACTGAAGCTTTCTTT.

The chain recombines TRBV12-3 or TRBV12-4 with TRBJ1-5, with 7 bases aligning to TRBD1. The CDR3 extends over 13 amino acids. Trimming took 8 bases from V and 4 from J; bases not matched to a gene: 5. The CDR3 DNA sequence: TGTGCCAGCGCCAGGGGGGAGAATCAGCCCCAGCATTTT. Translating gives CASARGENQPQHF.

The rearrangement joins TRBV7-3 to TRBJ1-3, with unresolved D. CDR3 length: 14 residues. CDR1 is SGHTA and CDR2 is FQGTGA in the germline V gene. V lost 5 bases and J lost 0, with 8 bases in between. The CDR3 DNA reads TGTGCCAGCAGCCCCTCGGGCTCTGGAAACACCATATATTTT. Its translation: CASSPSGSGNTIYF.

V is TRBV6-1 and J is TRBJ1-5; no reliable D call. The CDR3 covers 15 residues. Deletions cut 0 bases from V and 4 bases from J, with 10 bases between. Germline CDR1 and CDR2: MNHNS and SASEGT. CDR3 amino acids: CASSEASAPNQPQHF. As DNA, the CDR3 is TGTGCCAGCAGTGAAGCCAGTGCCCCAAATCAGCCCCAGCATTTT.

The CDR3 region is CASSLGGPGGAFF. The CDR3 coding sequence is TGTGCCAGCAGCTTAGGGGGGCCAGGGGGAGCTTTCTTT. The genes are TRBV11-2 and TRBJ1-1; TRBD1 aligns across 7 bases. After removal of 1 base from V and 10 bases from J, the junction contained 6 bases not matched to a gene. CDR3 size: 13 residues. CDR1 SGHAT and CDR2 FQNNGV come from the germline V gene.

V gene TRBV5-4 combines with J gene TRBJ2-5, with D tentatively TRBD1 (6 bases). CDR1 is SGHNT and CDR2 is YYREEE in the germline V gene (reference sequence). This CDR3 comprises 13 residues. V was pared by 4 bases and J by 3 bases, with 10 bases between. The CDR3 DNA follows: TGTGCCAGCAGCATAGGACAGAAAGAGACCCAGTACTTC. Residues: CASSIGQKETQYF.

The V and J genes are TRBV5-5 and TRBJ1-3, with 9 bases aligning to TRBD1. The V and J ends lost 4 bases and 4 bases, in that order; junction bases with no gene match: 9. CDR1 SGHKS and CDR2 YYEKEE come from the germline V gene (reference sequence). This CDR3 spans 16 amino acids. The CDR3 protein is CASSHGTGTAGNTIYF. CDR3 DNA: TGTGCCAGCAGCCACGGGACAGGGACGGCCGGAAACACCATATATTTT. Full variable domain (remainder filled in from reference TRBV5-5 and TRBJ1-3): DAGVTQSPTHLIKTRGQQVTLRCSPISGHKSVSWYQQVLGQGPQFIFQYYEKEERGRGNFPDRFSARQFPNYSSELNVNALLLGDSALYLCASSHGTGTAGNTIYFGEGSWLTVV.

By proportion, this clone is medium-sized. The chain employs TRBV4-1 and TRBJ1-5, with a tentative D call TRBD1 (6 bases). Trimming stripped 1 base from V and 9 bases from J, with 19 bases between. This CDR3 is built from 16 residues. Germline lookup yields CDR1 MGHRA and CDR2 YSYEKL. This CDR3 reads CASSQVVDSLWRPQHF. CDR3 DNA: TGCGCCAGCAGCCAAGTCGTGGACAGCCTGTGGAGGCCCCAGCATTTT.

CDR3 loop: CASSFWTDYNEQFF. The CDR3 nucleotides are TGTGCCAGCAGCTTCTGGACAGATTACAATGAGCAGTTCTTC. V gene TRBV7-9 combines with J gene TRBJ2-1; D might be TRBD1 (6 bases). The CDR3 consists of 14 residues. The germline CDR1 and CDR2 sequences are SEHNR and FQNEAQ (reference sequence). Trimming removed 3 bases at V and 4 bases at J, with 10 bases between.

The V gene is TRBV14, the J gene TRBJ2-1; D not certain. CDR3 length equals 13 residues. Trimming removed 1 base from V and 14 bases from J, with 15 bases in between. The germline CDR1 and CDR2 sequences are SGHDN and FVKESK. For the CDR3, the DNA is TGTGCCAGCAGCCAAGGACTCCTAAGGCTGAAGTTCTTC. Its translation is CASSQGLLRLKFF.

DNA of the CDR3: TGTGCCACCAGTTCGGGGGAAGGCGAGCAGTACTTC. Translated: CATSSGEGEQYF. The chain has TRBV24-1 and TRBJ2-7; possibly TRBD2 for D (6 bases). The CDR3 covers 12 residues. Germline CDR1 and CDR2: KGHDR and SFDVKD. The V end lost 6 bases, the J end lost 6 bases, and 11 bases lay between the germline ends.

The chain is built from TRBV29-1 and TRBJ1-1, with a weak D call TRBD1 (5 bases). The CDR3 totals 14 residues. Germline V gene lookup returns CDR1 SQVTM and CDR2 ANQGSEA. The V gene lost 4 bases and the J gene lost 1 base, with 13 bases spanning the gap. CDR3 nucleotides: TGCAGCGTTGTTCGGGGGACCTCGAACACTGAAGCTTTCTTT. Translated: CSVVRGTSNTEAFF.

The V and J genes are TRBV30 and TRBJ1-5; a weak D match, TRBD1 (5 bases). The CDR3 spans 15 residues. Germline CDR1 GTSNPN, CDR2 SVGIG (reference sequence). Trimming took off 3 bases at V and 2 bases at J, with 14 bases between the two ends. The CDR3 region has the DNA TGTGCCTGGAGCGGGGGGATCGGAGGCAATCAGCCCCAGCATTTT. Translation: CAWSGGIGGNQPQHF.

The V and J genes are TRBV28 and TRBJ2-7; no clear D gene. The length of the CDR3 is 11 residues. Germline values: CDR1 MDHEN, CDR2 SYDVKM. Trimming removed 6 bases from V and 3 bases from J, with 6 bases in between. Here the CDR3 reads CASSRGYEQYF. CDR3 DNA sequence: TGTGCCAGCAGCCGCGGCTACGAGCAGTACTTC. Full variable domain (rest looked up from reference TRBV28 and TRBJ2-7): DVKVTQSSRYLVKRTGEKVFLECVQDMDHENMFWYRQDPGLGLRLIYFSYDVKMKEKGDIPEGYSVSREKKERFSLILESASTNQTSMYLCASSRGYEQYFGPGTRLTVT.

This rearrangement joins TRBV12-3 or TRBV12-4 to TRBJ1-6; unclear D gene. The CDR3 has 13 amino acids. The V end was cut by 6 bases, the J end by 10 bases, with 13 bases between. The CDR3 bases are TGTGCCAGCAGCGTCTTTCTTTACTCACCCCTCCACTTT. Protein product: CASSVFLYSPLHF.

CDR3 in amino acids: CASSIGQGDSPLHF. DNA for the CDR3: TGTGCCAGCAGCATAGGACAGGGAGATTCACCCCTCCACTTT. This chain joins TRBV7-9 and TRBJ1-6; 8 nucleotides agree with TRBD1. Germline lookup yields CDR1 SEHNR and CDR2 FQNEAQ (reference sequence). Trimming cost V 5 bases and J 8 bases; bases outside gene matches: 5. CDR3 length equals 14 residues.

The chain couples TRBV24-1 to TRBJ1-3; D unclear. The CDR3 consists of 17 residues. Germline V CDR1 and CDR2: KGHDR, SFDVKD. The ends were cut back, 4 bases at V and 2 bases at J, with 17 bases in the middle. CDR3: CATSDVTGLPTGNTIYF. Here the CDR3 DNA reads TGTGCCACCAGTGACGTTACCGGGCTACCCACTGGAAACACCATATATTTT.

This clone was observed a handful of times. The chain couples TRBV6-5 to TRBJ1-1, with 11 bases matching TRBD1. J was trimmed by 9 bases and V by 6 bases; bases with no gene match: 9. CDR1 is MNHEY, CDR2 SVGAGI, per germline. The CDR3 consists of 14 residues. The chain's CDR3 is CASSQQGQGGKAFF. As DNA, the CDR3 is TGTGCCAGCAGCCAACAGGGACAGGGGGGGAAAGCTTTCTTT.

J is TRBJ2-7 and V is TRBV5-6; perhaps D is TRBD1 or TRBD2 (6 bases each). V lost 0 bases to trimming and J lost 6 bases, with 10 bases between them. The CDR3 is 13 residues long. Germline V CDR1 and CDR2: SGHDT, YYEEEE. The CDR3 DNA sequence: TGTGCCAGCAGCTTGGTCAGGGGAGGCGAGCAGTACTTC. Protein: CASSLVRGGEQYF.

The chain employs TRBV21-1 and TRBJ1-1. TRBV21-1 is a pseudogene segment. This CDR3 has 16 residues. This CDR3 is CASSKEGGRMNTEAFF. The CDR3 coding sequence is TGTGCCAGCAGCAAAGAGGGGGGTAGGATGAACACTGAAGCTTTCTTT.

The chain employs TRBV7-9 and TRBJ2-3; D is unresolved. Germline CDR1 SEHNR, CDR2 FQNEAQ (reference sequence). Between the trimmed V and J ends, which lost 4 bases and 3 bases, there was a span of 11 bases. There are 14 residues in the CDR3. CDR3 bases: TGTGCCAGCAGCTCGACCCTCCCTACAGATACGCAGTATTTT. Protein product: CASSSTLPTDTQYF.

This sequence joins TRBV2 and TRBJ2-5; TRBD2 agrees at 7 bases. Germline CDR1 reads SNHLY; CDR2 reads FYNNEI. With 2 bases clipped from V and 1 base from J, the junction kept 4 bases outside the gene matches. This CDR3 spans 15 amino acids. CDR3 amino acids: CASSENGGTQETQYF. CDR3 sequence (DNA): TGTGCCAGCAGTGAAAACGGGGGGACCCAAGAGACCCAGTACTTC.

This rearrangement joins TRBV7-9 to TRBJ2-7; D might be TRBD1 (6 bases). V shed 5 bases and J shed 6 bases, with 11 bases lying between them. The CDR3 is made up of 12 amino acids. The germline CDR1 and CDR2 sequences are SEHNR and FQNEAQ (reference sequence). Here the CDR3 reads CASSRDNPEQYV. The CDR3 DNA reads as TGTGCCAGCAGCCGGGACAATCCCGAGCAGTACGTC.